What follows is one T cell receptor (beta chain) and its context. The cohort comprised adults aged roughly 18 to 95 years residing in about 25 US areas. Participants were placed into cohorts based on the clinical history they reported. Libraries were prepared by immunoSEQ multiplex PCR; TCRdb keeps only in-frame clonotypes and omits some of them. This table has approximately 360,000 clones, less than 90% appearing once. This CDR3 region has 14 residues. CDR1 is LGHDT, CDR2 YNNKEL, per germline (reference sequence). Trimming removed 1 base from V and 3 bases from J, with 8 bases in between. This sample is part of a study of blood T cell repertoires in COVID-19. As for the study in general: From T cells, B-cell-depleted T cells, or PBMCs came the material, which was cDNA or gDNA.

This receptor was taken from a woman aged 45 to 65 who had recovered from COVID-19. The chain employs TRBV3-1 (or the pseudogene TRBV3-2) and TRBJ2-3; weak D call: TRBD1 (6 bases). The material sequenced was PBMCs or T cells enriched from blood (not recorded which). The CDR3: CASSQATGTDTQYF. The CDR3 nucleotides are TGTGCCAGCAGCCAAGCCACAGGGACAGATACGCAGTATTTT.